The rows below give T cell receptor beta chains drawn from one sample of a study of metastatic and nonmetastatic thyroid tumors. TCRdb ran MiXCR on the PCR reads. The table records about 30,000 clones, more than 20% of them present only once. The specimen sequenced was blood. These receptors were obtained from a female donor with papillary thyroid cancer or a benign thyroid nodule (not recorded which). Some clones in this sample may be carry-over from other donors' samples. Both conserved end residues are part of each CDR3. The order of the fields is J gene, V gene, D gene, clone size, CDR3 length, CDR3 DNA, CDR3 protein. D genes are given only for firm matches. Size is stated for part of the rows, as once, few or many counts, or as a class when the clone is expanded.

>TRBJ1-1|TRBV25-1|.|few|13
TGTCCCAGCAGAGTCAGGGAGGACACTGAAGCTTTCTTT
CPSRVREDTEAFF
>TRBJ1-1|TRBV4-1|.|many|14
TGCGCCAGCAGCAAAGGGGTTTTAGGCACTGAAGCTTTCTTT
CASSKGVLGTEAFF
>TRBJ1-2|TRBV6-1|.|few|13
TGTGCCAGCCGGGGGGTACACATCTATGGCTACACCTTC
CASRGVHIYGYTF
>TRBJ2-7|TRBV6-1|TRBD1|few|15
TGTGCCAGCAGTCACGACCAGACAGGGCTCCACGAGCAGTACTTC
CASSHDQTGLHEQYF
>TRBJ1-5|TRBV12-3/TRBV12-4|.|many|15
TGTGCCAGCACCTTGGGACGGGGTAGCAATCAGCCCCAGCATTTT
CASTLGRGSNQPQHF
>TRBJ1-4|TRBV5-4|.|.|13
TGTGCCAGCGGAGAGACAGGAAACGAAAAACTGTTTTTT
CASGETGNEKLFF
>TRBJ1-2|TRBV4-1|.|many|13
TGCGCCAGCAGCCAAGGGCGGAACTATGGCTACACCTTC
CASSQGRNYGYTF
>TRBJ2-1|TRBV9|TRBD2|many|15
TGTGCCAGCAGCCCCACTAGCGGGGGTTCCAATGAGCAGTTCTTC
CASSPTSGGSNEQFF
>TRBJ2-7|TRBV7-8|TRBD2|medium-sized|17
TGTGCCAGCAGCTTACTCATGCGGGAGGGCCGGTACTACGAGCAGTACTTC
CASSLLMREGRYYEQYF
>TRBJ2-7|TRBV2|TRBD1|medium-sized|14
TGTGCCAGCACCACAGGGGACGGGTTCTACGAGCAGTACTTC
CASTTGDGFYEQYF
>TRBJ1-1|TRBV6-1|.|many|11
TGTGCCAGCAACCAGGACGGTAAAGCTTTCTTT
CASNQDGKAFF
>TRBJ1-1|TRBV11-2|.|many|12
TGTGCCAGCAGCTTTGTGAACACTGAAGCTTTCTTT
CASSFVNTEAFF
>TRBJ1-2|TRBV28|.|few|13
TGTGCCAGCATGTCGGATCCCTCCGGCGGCTACACCTTC
CASMSDPSGGYTF
>TRBJ2-3|TRBV12-3/TRBV12-4|TRBD2|many|16
TGTGCCAGCAGTTTGGGGACTAGCGGGGGACTTCGAGCGCAGTATTTT
CASSLGTSGGLRAQYF
>TRBJ2-7|TRBV5-1|TRBD2|.|14
TGCGCCAGCAGTTCGTCCGGACTAGCGGGCGAGCAGTACTTC
CASSSSGLAGEQYF
>TRBJ1-2|TRBV6-2/TRBV6-3|.|.|13
TGTGCCAGCACGCGGGACACCGCGGGAGGCGACACCTTC
CASTRDTAGGDTF
>TRBJ2-2|TRBV20-1|.|many|13
TGCAGTGCTCCGCTTACAGGGTCCGGGGAGCTGTTTTTT
CSAPLTGSGELFF
>TRBJ1-2|TRBV28|.|many|17
TGTGCCAGCAGGGACGGCCTGGGGACTCCGGGCCACTATGGCTACACCTTC
CASRDGLGTPGHYGYTF
>TRBJ1-2|TRBV7-8|.|once|16
TGTGCCAGCAGCCCGCGGCGTAGTCAGTATGACTATGGCTACACCTTC
CASSPRRSQYDYGYTF
>TRBJ1-1|TRBV7-9|.|many|12
TGTGCCAGCAGCTTGCAGGGGCTTTTGGCTTTCTTT
CASSLQGLLAFF
>TRBJ2-1|TRBV4-1|TRBD2|many|17
TGCGCCAGCAGCCGAGGGGGACTAGCCCCCCAATCGAATGAGCAGTTCTTC
CASSRGGLAPQSNEQFF
>TRBJ2-2|TRBV4-2|.|many|17
TGTGCCAGCAGCCAAGAAGGGGTAGCGGTGAACACCGGGGAGCTGTTTTTT
CASSQEGVAVNTGELFF
>TRBJ1-5|TRBV5-1|.|.|15
TGCGCCAGCAGCTTGGTTCGGGGAAGCAATCAGCCCCAGCATTTT
CASSLVRGSNQPQHF
>TRBJ2-1|TRBV20-1|TRBD2|many|16
TGCAGTGCTAGAGGGACTAGTGTCGGGGTGGGGAATGAGCAGTTCTTC
CSARGTSVGVGNEQFF
>TRBJ2-3|TRBV20-1|TRBD2|many|14
TGCAGTGCCCCCCGAGCGGGAGGTAGGGATACGCAGTATTTT
CSAPRAGGRDTQYF
>TRBJ2-7|TRBV7-9|TRBD1|many|14
TGTGCCAGCAGCCTCGGGACAGGGGTATACGAGCAGTACTTC
CASSLGTGVYEQYF
>TRBJ2-1|TRBV6-4|TRBD2|.|16
TGTGCCAGCAGTGATTGGCCTAGCGGAGCCTACAATGAGCAGTCCTTC
CASSDWPSGAYNEQSF
>TRBJ2-5|TRBV5-4|TRBD2|few|17
TGTGCCAGCAGCTTGCCACAATCTAGCGGGAGACAAGAGACCCAGTACTTC
CASSLPQSSGRQETQYF
>TRBJ2-7|TRBV19|.|medium-sized|14
TGTGCCAGTAGTATTCGTGTGAGCTCCTACGAGCAGTACTTC
CASSIRVSSYEQYF
>TRBJ2-7|TRBV27|.|many|12
TGTGCCAGCAGATCTAGCCCCTACGAGCAGTACTTC
CASRSSPYEQYF
>TRBJ2-7|TRBV6-2/TRBV6-3|.|medium-sized|14
TGTGCCAGCAGACCCCGGACTATAACTTACGAGCAGTACTTC
CASRPRTITYEQYF
>TRBJ1-1|TRBV7-9|.|many|14
TGTGCCAGCAGCTTTAGTAGCAGGGTCACTGAAGCTTTCTTT
CASSFSSRVTEAFF
>TRBJ2-7|TRBV6-1|TRBD1|few|14
TGTGCCAGCAGTGCCACCTGGACAGGGAACGAGCAGTACTTC
CASSATWTGNEQYF
>TRBJ2-7|TRBV7-2|.|many|14
TGTGCCAGCAGCTTAGGTACAGGTAGCCACGAGCAGTACTTC
CASSLGTGSHEQYF
>TRBJ2-7|TRBV27|.|few|16
TGTGCCAGCGGTTTGCCCCCGACGTCGGAGCTCCACGAGCAGGACTTC
CASGLPPTSELHEQDF
>TRBJ2-7|TRBV27|.|few|14
TGTGCCAGTACGGCTGGGTACCGATACTACGAGCAGTACTTC
CASTAGYRYYEQYF
>TRBJ2-7|TRBV6-1|TRBD2|medium-sized|15
TGTGCCAGCAGTGAAACCGGGACTAGAGTCTCTGGGCAGTACTTC
CASSETGTRVSGQYF
>TRBJ2-1|TRBV2|.|many|15
TGTGCCAGCAGCCTAGATTCCGTCACCTACAATGAGCAGTTCTTC
CASSLDSVTYNEQFF
>TRBJ1-2|TRBV24-1|.|many|16
TGTGCCACCAGTGATCCACTGACAGCAACTAACTATGGCTACACCTTC
CATSDPLTATNYGYTF
>TRBJ2-1|TRBV7-3|TRBD2|many|15
TGTGCCAGCAGCTCGGGGACTAGCGGGATGAATGAGCAGTTCTTC
CASSSGTSGMNEQFF
>TRBJ2-2|TRBV7-9|TRBD2|.|15
TGTGCCAGCAGCCAAGGCGGGACTAGCACCGGGGAGCTGTTTTTT
CASSQGGTSTGELFF
>TRBJ2-1|TRBV28|TRBD1|few|17
TGTGCCAGCAGTTCCAACAGGGGCCTCAGCTCCTACAATGAGCAGTTCTTC
CASSSNRGLSSYNEQFF
>TRBJ2-3|TRBV12-3/TRBV12-4|.|.|15
TGTGCCAGCAAGCCCTGTGGGTCGCTGGTAGATACGCAGTATTTT
CASKPCGSLVDTQYF
>TRBJ2-7|TRBV27|.|many|14
TGTGCCACCCGGGGGGCGTTGAGCTCCTACGAGCAGTACTTC
CATRGALSSYEQYF
>TRBJ2-3|TRBV28|.|.|15
TGTGCCAGCAGTTTTTGGCAGGGGTCGGAAGATACGCAGTATTTT
CASSFWQGSEDTQYF
>TRBJ2-3|TRBV20-1|.|many|14
TGCAGTGCTAGAGATCCAAGGGGAGCGAATACGCAGTATTTT
CSARDPRGANTQYF
>TRBJ2-7|TRBV27|.|many|15
TGTGCCAGCAGTTTATCGTCAGGGACGGTCTACGAGCAGTACTTC
CASSLSSGTVYEQYF
>TRBJ1-2|TRBV7-3|TRBD1|many|18
TGTGCCAGCAGCTTATCAGTCGGTGGGGGACAGGGGTTAAATGGCTACACCTTC
CASSLSVGGGQGLNGYTF
>TRBJ2-5|TRBV20-1|.|.|12
TGCAGTGCCCCCATGTGTGAGGAGACCCAGTACTTC
CSAPMCEETQYF
>TRBJ1-2|TRBV2|.|.|14
TGTGTCAGCTATCGGGGCCTTGAGGACTATGGCTACACCTTC
CVSYRGLEDYGYTF
>TRBJ2-7|TRBV7-2|.|.|11
TGTGCCAGCAGCTTTTTGGGGGAGCAGTACTTC
CASSFLGEQYF
>TRBJ2-1|TRBV28|TRBD2|.|16
TGTGCCAGCAGTTTTTGTCTAGCGGGACCCTACAATGAGCAGTTCTTC
CASSFCLAGPYNEQFF
>TRBJ1-2|TRBV2|TRBD1|many|14
TGTGCCAGCAGGGCAACAGGGGGCGGGTATGGCTACACCTTC
CASRATGGGYGYTF